This T cell receptor beta chain was captured by sequencing in a study of T cells in Graves' hyperthyroidism and ophthalmopathy. CDR3 length: 12 residues. From germline, CDR1 is SGHVS and CDR2 FQNEAQ. The V end was cut by 4 bases, the J end by 5 bases, with 9 bases between. Researchers took RNA transcripts and amplified the TCR beta CDR3 regions from them. First-round RT-PCR with HTBI primers amplified the TCR CDR3 region. MiXCR, applied by TCRdb to the multiplex PCR reads, yields one record per CDR3 protein. The sample records over 350,000 distinct CDR3 sequences, around a sixth being singletons. Study-wide findings and caveats: Clonotypes that were expanded in thyroid above 0.001 mostly appeared in blood too.

At least ten counts were recorded for this clonotype. Its antigen is unknown. Among ophthalmopathy patients, the Clinical Activity Score reached at least 3, the NOSPECS grade reached at least 4, and duration remained under 3 months. In making diagnoses, clinical symptoms, serum thyroxine and TRAb, thyroid ultrasound and orbital computed tomography were all used. Out of more than 8 ml of fresh peripheral blood came the PBMCs. The specimen was blood. This TCR derives from a man aged 18 to 35 with Graves' ophthalmopathy. The chain recombines TRBV7-8 with TRBJ2-7; no clear D gene. The CDR3: CASSSKWDEQYF. The DNA of the CDR3 is TGTGCCAGCAGCTCAAAATGGGACGAGCAGTACTTC. Variable domain in full (rest from reference TRBV7-8 and TRBJ2-7): GAGVSQSPRYKVAKRGQDVALRCDPISGHVSLFWYQQALGQGPEFLTYFQNEAQLDKSGLPSDRFFAERPEGSVSTLKIQRTQQEDSAVYLCASSSKWDEQYFGPGTRLTVT.